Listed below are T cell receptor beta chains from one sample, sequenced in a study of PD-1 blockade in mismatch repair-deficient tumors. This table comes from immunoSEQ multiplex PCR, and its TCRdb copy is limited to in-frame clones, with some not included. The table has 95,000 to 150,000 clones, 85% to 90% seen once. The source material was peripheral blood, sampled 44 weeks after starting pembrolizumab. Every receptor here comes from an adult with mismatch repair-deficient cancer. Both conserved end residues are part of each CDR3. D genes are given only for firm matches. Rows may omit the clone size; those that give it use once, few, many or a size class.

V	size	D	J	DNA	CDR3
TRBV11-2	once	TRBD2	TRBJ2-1	TGTGCCAGCAGCTTAGGTCTCCGGGTGCGCGGGAGGAGTAATGAGCAGTTCTTC	CASSLGLRVRGRSNEQFF
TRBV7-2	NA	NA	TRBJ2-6	TGTGCCAGCAGTTCAAATTTAGGGTCTGGGGCCAACGTCCTGACTTTC	CASSSNLGSGANVLTF
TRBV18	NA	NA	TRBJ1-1	TGTGCCAGCTCACCGAGCGTGGTCCCCCAAAGCGACACTGAAGCTTTCTTT	CASSPSVVPQSDTEAFF
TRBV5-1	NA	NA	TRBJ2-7	TGCGCCAGCAGCCCGAGTCCTGGATCCTACGAGCAGTACTTC	CASSPSPGSYEQYF
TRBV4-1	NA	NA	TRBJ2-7	TGCGCCAGCAGCCAAGGTTCGGGGGACTACGAGCAGTACTTC	CASSQGSGDYEQYF
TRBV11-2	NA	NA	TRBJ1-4	TGTGCCAGCAGCCCACAGGGTCTGGAGAATGAAAAACTGTTTTTT	CASSPQGLENEKLFF
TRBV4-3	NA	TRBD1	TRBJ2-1	TGCGCCAGCAGCCAGCGGCCCCAGGGGGAAGGCAATGAGCAGTTCTTC	CASSQRPQGEGNEQFF
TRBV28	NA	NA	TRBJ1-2	TGTGCCAGCAGTTTTCTGGGTACTAACTATGGCTACACCTTC	CASSFLGTNYGYTF
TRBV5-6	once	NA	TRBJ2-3	TGTGCCAGCAGCTTGGGGGGCTGGAGGGAAGTAGATACGCAGTATTTT	CASSLGGWREVDTQYF
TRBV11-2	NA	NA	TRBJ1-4	TGTGCCAGCAGCTTAGATGTCGGGGGCGGCGGGGAAAAACTGTTTTTT	CASSLDVGGGGEKLFF
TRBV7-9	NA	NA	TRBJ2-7	TGTGCCAGCAGCTTATCAGGGAGGTACGGTTACGAGCAGTACTTC	CASSLSGRYGYEQYF
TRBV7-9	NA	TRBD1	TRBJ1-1	TGTGCCAGCAGCTTAGGGACAGGGGTTTACACTGAAGCTTTCTTT	CASSLGTGVYTEAFF
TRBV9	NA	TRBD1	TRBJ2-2	TGTGCCAGCAGCGTAGCCTGGGGGACAGGGGGCTACGGGGAGCTGTTTTTT	CASSVAWGTGGYGELFF
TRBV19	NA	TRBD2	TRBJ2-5	TGTGCCAGTAGCCGGACTAGCGGACAAGAGACCCAGTACTTC	CASSRTSGQETQYF
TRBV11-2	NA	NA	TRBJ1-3	TGTGCCAGCAGCTTAGCCTCTGGAAACACCATATATTTT	CASSLASGNTIYF
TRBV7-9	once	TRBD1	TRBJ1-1	TGTGCCAGCAGCTCGACAGGGCCTGAAGCTTTCTTT	CASSSTGPEAFF
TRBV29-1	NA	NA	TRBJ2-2	TGCAGCGTTGTAGAGGGGACCGGGGAGCTGTTTTTT	CSVVEGTGELFF
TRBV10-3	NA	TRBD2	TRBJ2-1	TGTGCCATCAGTGAAAGGGGCGGGAGATTTTATGAGCAGTTCTTC	CAISERGGRFYEQFF
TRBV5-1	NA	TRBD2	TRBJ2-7	TGCGCCAGCAGCTTGGAGCCGGGCGGGAGGCCGTCAGAGCAGTACTTC	CASSLEPGGRPSEQYF
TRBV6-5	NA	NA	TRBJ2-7	TGTGCCAGCAGTACAGGACCAGGCTCCTACGAGCAGTACTTC	CASSTGPGSYEQYF
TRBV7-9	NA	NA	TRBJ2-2	TGTGCCAGCAGCTTAGAGACCTCAGGAGAATATTATACCGGGGAGCTGTTTTTT	CASSLETSGEYYTGELFF
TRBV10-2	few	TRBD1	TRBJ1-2	TGCGCCAGCAGTGGCCCGGGACAGGGGGATGGGGGCTACACCTTC	CASSGPGQGDGGYTF
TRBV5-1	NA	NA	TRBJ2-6	TGCGCCAGCACCGGACAGTCCGGCTCTGGGGCCAACGTCCTGACTTTC	CASTGQSGSGANVLTF
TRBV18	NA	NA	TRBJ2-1	TGTGCCAGCTCGGGGGGGCTAGACTCCTACAATGAGCAGTTCTTC	CASSGGLDSYNEQFF
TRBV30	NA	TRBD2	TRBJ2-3	TGTGCCTGGAGTCCCTACCCTTGGACTAGCGCTACCTCAACCTCTAGCACAGATACGCAGTATTTT	CAWSPYPWTSATSTSSTDTQYF
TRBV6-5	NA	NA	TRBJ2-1	TGTGCCAGCAGCCTGATGGCTTCTTCCCACAATGAGCAGTTCTTC	CASSLMASSHNEQFF
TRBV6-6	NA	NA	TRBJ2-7	TGTGCCAGCAGTCATAGCACAGGAACCTACGAGCAGTACTTC	CASSHSTGTYEQYF
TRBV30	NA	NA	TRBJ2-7	TGTGCCTGGAGTGTAACTAAGGGCTCCTACGAGCAGTACTTC	CAWSVTKGSYEQYF
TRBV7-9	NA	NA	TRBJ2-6	TGTGCCAGCAGCCCAGACTTGACTGGGGCCAACGTCCTGACTTTC	CASSPDLTGANVLTF
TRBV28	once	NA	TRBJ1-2	TGTGCCAGCAGTTCCACAGGGTACGTACCCTATGGCTACACCTTC	CASSSTGYVPYGYTF
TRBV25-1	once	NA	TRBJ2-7	TGTGCCAGCAGTCCTACGGTTGCTGGTGAGCAGTACTTC	CASSPTVAGEQYF
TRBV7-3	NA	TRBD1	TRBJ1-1	TGTGCCAGCAGCTATACAGGGGACACTGAAGCTTTCTTT	CASSYTGDTEAFF
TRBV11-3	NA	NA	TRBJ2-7	TGTGCCAGCAGCGTCCGGGACTCCCCTGGCTACGAGCAGTACTTC	CASSVRDSPGYEQYF
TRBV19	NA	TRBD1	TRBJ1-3	TGTGCCAGTCGCCAGAGAAACAGGGGTCCTTCTGGAAACACCATATATTTT	CASRQRNRGPSGNTIYF
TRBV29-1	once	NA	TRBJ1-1	TGCAGCGTTACGAAGGGGATTTACACTGAAGCTTTCTTT	CSVTKGIYTEAFF
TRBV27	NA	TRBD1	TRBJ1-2	TGTGCCAGCAGTACGGACAGGGGCAGCTCCAACTATGGCTACACCTTC	CASSTDRGSSNYGYTF
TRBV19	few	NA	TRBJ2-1	TGTGCCAGTAGTATAGGAAGCTCCTACAATGAGCAGTTCTTC	CASSIGSSYNEQFF
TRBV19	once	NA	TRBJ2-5	TGTGCCAGTGCGAGCGTTTCGGGGGAGACCCAGTACTTC	CASASVSGETQYF
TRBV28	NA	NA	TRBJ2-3	TGTGCCAGCACAGTCACTAGCACAGATACGCAGTATTTT	CASTVTSTDTQYF
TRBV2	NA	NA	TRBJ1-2	TGTGCCAGCAGTCCAGACAGTCCGTGGGGCTACACCTTC	CASSPDSPWGYTF
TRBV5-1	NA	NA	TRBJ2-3	TGCGCCAGCAGCCAGGACAGAGACACAGATACGCAGTATTTT	CASSQDRDTDTQYF
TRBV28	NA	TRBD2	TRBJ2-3	TGTGCCAGCAAAATAGCGGGAGGGAGCACAGATACGCAGTATTTT	CASKIAGGSTDTQYF
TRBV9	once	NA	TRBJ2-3	TGTGCCAGCACCCGGACACATACAACAGATACGCAGTATTTT	CASTRTHTTDTQYF
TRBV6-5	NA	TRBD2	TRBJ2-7	TGTGCCAGCAGACGAGCGGGGCGGGTCTCCTACGAGCAGTACTTC	CASRRAGRVSYEQYF
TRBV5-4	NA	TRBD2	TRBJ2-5	TGTGCCAGCAGCCGACTAGCGGGAGAAGAGACCCAGTACTTC	CASSRLAGEETQYF